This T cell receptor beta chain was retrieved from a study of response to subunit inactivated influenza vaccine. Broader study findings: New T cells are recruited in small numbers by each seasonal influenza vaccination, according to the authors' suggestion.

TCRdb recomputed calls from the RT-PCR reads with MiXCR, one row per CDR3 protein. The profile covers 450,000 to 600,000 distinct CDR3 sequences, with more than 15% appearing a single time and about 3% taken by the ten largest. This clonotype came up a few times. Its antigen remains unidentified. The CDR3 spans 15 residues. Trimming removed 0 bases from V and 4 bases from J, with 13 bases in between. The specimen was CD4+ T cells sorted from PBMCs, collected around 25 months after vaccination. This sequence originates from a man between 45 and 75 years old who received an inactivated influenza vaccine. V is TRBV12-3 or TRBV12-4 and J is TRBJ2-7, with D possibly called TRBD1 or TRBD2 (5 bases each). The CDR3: CASSLAFRDEYEQYF. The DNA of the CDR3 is TGTGCCAGCAGTTTAGCGTTTAGGGACGAATACGAGCAGTACTTC.